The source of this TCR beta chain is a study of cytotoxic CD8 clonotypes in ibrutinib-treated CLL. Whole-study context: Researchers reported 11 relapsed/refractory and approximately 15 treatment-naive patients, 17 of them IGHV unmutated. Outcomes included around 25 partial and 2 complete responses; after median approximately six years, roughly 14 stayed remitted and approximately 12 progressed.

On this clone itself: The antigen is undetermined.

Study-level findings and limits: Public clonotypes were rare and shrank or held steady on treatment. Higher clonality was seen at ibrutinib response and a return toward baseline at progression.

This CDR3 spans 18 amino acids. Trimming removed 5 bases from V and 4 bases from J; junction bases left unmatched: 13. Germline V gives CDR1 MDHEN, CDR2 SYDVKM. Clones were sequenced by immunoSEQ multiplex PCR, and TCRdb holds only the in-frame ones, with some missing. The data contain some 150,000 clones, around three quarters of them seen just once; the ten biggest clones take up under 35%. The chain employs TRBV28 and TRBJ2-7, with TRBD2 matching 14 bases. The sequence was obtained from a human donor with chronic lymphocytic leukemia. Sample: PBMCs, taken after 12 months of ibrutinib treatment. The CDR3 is CASSPLGLAGARQYEQYF. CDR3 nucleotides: TGTGCCAGCAGTCCCCTGGGACTAGCGGGAGCCCGTCAATACGAGCAGTACTTC.